This entry describes one T cell receptor (beta chain). What it binds is unknown. These data come from a study of brain T cells in children with intractable seizures. Germline V gene lookup returns CDR1 SEHNR and CDR2 FQNEAQ (reference sequence). With V trimmed by 1 base and J by 4 bases, 7 bases remained unmatched. CDR3 size: 16 residues. Sequencing was limited to surgery cases with top T cell transcript signatures in brain tissue. Patients received at least one anti-epileptic drug before surgery. The repertoire was sequenced with immunoSEQ multiplex PCR; TCRdb's copy has only in-frame clones and lacks some. Here the sample spans about 120,000 clones, 85% to 95% being singletons. Study-wide results and caveats: Pre-surgery blood may have been undersampled, hiding some clones.

This receptor was taken from a boy in the first two years of life with hemimegalencephaly and intractable seizures. V gene TRBV7-9 combines with J gene TRBJ2-1; TRBD2 aligns across 7 bases. Sequenced material: peripheral blood, taken at surgery. The CDR3 DNA reads as TGTGCCAGCAGCTTAGATGCAGCGGGGATGTACAATGAGCAGTTCTTC. Amino acids: CASSLDAAGMYNEQFF. Looking up the rest from reference TRBV7-9 and TRBJ2-1 gives the full variable domain: DTGVSQNPRHKITKRGQNVTFRCDPISEHNRLYWYRQTLGQGPEFLTYFQNEAQLEKSRLLSDRFSAERPKGSFSTLEIQRTEQGDSAMYLCASSLDAAGMYNEQFFGPGTRLTVL.